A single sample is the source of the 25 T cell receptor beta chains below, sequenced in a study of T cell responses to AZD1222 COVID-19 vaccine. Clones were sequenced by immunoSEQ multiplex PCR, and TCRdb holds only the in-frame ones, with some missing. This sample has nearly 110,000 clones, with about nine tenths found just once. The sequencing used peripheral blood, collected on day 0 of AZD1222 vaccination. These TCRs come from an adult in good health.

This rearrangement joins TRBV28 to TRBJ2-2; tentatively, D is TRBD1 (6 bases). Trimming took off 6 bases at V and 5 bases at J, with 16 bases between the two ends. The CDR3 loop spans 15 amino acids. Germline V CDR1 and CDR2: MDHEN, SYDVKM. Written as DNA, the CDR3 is TGTGCCAGCAGGAGGGGAACAGGGTGGACCGGGGAGCTGTTTTTT. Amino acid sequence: CASRRGTGWTGELFF.

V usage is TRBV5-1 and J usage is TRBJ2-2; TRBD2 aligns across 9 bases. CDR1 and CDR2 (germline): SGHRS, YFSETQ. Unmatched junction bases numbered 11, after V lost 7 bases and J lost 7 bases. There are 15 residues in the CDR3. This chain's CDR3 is CASSPAGGPVGELFF. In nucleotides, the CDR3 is TGCGCCAGCTCTCCCGCGGGAGGGCCCGTCGGGGAGCTGTTTTTT.

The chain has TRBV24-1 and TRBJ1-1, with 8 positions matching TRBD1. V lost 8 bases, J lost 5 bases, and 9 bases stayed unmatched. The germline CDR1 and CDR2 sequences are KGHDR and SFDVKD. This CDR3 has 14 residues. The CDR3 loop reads CATKQTGGGTEAFF. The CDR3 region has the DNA TGTGCCACCAAGCAAACAGGGGGAGGTACTGAAGCTTTCTTT.

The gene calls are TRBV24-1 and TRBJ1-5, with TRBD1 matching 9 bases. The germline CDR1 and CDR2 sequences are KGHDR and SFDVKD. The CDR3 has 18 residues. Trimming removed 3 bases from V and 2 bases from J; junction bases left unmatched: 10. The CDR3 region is CATSDGQGPFSGNQPQHF. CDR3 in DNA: TGTGCCACCAGTGATGGACAGGGGCCCTTTTCTGGCAATCAGCCCCAGCATTTT.

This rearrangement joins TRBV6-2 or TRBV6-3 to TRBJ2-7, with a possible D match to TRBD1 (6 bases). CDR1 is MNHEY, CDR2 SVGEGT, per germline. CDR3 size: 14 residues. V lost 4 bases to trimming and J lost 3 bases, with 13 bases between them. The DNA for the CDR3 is TGTGCCAGCAGTTCTAACAGGGTTGTCTACGAGCAGTACTTC. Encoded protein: CASSSNRVVYEQYF.

CDR3 loop: CASSLSGGYGYTF. The CDR3 nucleotides are TGTGCCAGCAGTTTATCTGGTGGGTATGGCTACACCTTC. The chain carries TRBV27 and TRBJ1-2; D ambiguous. Trimming left V 0 bases short and J 5 bases short, with 7 bases between. The CDR3 loop spans 13 amino acids. The germline V gene has CDR1 MNHEY and CDR2 SMNVEV (reference sequence).

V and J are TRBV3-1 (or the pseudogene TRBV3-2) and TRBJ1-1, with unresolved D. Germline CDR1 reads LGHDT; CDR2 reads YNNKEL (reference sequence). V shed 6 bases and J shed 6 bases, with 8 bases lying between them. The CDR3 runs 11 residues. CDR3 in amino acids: CASRAAAEAFF. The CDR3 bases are TGTGCCAGCAGGGCCGCCGCTGAAGCTTTCTTT.

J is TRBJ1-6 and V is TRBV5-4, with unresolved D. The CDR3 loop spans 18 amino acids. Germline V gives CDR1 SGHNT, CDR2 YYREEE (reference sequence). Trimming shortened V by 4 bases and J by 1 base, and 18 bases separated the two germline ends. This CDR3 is CASSQNPGSGSYNSPLHF. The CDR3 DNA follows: TGTGCCAGCAGCCAGAACCCAGGTTCGGGGTCCTATAATTCACCCCTCCACTTT.

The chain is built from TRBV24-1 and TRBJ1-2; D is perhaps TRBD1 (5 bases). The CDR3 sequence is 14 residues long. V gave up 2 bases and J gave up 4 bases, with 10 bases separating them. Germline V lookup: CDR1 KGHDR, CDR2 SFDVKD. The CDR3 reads CATSDSTVGYGYTF. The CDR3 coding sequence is TGTGCCACCAGTGATTCGACAGTTGGCTATGGCTACACCTTC.

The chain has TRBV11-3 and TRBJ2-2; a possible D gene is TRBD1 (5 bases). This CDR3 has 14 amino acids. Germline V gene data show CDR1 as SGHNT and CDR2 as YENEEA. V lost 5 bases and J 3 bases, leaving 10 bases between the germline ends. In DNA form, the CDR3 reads TGTGCCAGCAGCATGGACACGTACACCGGGGAGCTGTTTTTT. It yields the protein CASSMDTYTGELFF.

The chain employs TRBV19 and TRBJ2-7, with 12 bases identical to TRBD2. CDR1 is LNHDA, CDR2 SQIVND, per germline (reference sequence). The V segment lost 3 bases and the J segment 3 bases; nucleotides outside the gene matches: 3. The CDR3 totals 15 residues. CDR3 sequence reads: CASSIGLAGNYEQYF. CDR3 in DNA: TGTGCCAGTAGTATTGGACTAGCGGGGAACTACGAGCAGTACTTC.

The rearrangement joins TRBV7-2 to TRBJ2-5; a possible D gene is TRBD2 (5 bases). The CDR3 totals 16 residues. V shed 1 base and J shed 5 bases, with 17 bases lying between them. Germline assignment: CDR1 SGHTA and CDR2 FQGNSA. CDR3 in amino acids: CASSLGLEAVRETQYF. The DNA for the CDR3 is TGTGCCAGCAGCTTAGGATTGGAAGCGGTCCGGGAGACCCAGTACTTC.

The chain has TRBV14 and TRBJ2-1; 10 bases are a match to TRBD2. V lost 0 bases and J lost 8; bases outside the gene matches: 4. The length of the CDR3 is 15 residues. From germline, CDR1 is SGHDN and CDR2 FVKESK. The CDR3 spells CASSQDLAGVYEQFF. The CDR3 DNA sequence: TGTGCCAGCAGCCAAGATCTAGCGGGAGTCTATGAGCAGTTCTTC.

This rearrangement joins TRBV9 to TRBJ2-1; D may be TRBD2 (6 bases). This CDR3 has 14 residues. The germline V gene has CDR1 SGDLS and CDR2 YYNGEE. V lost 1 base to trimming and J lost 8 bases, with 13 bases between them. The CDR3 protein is CASSVRETIDEQFF. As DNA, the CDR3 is TGTGCCAGCAGCGTACGGGAGACTATCGATGAGCAGTTCTTC.

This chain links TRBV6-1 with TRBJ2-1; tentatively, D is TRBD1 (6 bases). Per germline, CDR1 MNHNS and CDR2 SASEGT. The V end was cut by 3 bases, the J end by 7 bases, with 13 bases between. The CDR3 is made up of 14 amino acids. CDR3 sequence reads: CASSEAAGENEQFF. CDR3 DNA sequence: TGTGCCAGCAGTGAGGCTGCAGGGGAGAATGAGCAGTTCTTC.

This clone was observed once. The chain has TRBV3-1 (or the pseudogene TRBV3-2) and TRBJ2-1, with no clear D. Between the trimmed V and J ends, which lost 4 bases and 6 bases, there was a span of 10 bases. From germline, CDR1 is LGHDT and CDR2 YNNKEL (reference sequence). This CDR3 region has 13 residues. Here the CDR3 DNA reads TGTGCCAGCAGCCCGGTGGTCGGCAATGAGCAGTTCTTC. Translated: CASSPVVGNEQFF.

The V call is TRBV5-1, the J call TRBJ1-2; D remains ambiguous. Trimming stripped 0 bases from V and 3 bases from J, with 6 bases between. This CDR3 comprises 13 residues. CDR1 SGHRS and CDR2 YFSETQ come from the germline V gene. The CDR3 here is CASSLGPYYGYTF. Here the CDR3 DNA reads TGCGCCAGCAGCTTGGGACCATACTATGGCTACACCTTC.

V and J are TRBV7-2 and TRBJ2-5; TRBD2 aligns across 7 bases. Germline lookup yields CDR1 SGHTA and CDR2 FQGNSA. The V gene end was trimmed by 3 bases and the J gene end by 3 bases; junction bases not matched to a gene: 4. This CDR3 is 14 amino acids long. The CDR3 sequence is CASSLGGYEETQYF. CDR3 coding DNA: TGTGCCAGCAGCTTGGGGGGGTACGAAGAGACCCAGTACTTC.

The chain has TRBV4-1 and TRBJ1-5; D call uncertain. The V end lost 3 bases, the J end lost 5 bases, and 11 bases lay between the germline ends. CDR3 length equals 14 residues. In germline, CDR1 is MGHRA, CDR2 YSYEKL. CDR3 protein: CASSHPHADQPQHF. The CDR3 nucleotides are TGCGCCAGCAGCCACCCACATGCGGATCAGCCCCAGCATTTT.

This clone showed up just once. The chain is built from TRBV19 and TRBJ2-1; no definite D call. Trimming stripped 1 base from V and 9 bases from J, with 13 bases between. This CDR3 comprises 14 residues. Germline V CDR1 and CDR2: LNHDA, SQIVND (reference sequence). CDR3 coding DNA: TGTGCCAGTAGTATAGTAGCCGCACAGAGTGAGCAGTTCTTC. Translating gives CASSIVAAQSEQFF.

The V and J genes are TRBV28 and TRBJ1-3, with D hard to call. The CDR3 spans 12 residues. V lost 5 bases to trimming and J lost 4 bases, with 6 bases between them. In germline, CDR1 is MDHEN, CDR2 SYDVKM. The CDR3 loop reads CASSTPGNTIYF. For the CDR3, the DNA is TGTGCCAGCAGTACCCCCGGAAACACCATATATTTT.

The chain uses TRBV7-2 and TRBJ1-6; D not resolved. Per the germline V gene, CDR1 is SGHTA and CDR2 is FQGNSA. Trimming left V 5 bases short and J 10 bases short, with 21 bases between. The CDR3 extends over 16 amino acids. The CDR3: CASSLRSSIVGSPLHF. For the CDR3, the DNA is TGTGCCAGCAGCCTACGAAGCTCGATAGTGGGCTCACCCCTCCACTTT.

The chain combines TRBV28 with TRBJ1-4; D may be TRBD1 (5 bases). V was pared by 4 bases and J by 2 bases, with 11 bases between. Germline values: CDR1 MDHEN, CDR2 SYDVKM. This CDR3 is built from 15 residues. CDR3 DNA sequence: TGTGCCAGCAGTTCTCGGGACGCGACTAATGAAAAACTGTTTTTT. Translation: CASSSRDATNEKLFF.

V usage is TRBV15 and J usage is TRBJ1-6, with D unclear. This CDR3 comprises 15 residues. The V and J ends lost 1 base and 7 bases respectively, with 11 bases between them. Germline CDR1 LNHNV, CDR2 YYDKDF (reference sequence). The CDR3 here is CATSRVAQGNSPLHF. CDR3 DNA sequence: TGTGCCACCAGCAGAGTTGCTCAAGGGAATTCACCCCTCCACTTT. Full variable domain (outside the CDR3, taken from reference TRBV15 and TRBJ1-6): DAMVIQNPRYQVTQFGKPVTLSCSQTLNHNVMYWYQQKSSQAPKLLFHYYDKDFNNEADTPDNFQSRRPNTSFCFLDIRSPGLGDTAMYLCATSRVAQGNSPLHFGNGTRLTVT.

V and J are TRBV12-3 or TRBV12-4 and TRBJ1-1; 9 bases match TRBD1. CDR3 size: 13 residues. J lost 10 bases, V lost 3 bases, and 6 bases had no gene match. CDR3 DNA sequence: TGTGCCAGCAGTTTCCGGGACAGGGTTTCAGCTTTCTTT. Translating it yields CASSFRDRVSAFF.